A single sample gave rise to the 5 T cell receptor beta chains below, sequenced in a study of CD8+ T cells in alopecia areata. RNA extraction was followed by reverse transcription into cDNA, which acted as the sequencing template. Produced via immunoSEQ multiplex PCR; TCRdb's table is partial and in-frame only. This repertoire shows 120,000 or so clones, around two fifths found once; its top ten account for 3% to 3.5%. The sequencing sample was made of CD4+ T cells sorted from blood. All receptors derive from a human donor with alopecia areata.

This clone was picked up one time. V and J are TRBV7-2 and TRBJ2-3; 10 bases align to TRBD2. The germline V gene has CDR1 SGHTA and CDR2 FQGNSA. The CDR3 totals 16 residues. The ends lost 5 bases at V and 3 bases at J; junction bases unmatched: 8. This CDR3 reads CASSPRGAGGTDTQYF. CDR3 coding DNA: TGTGCCAGCAGCCCACGGGGAGCGGGAGGGACAGATACGCAGTATTTT.

This clone was counted only a few times. V usage is TRBV7-3 and J usage is TRBJ2-2, with D unclear. Deletions cut 4 bases from V and 6 bases from J, with 9 bases between. CDR3 length: 13 residues. Per the germline V gene, CDR1 is SGHTA and CDR2 is FQGTGA. DNA of the CDR3: TGTGCCAGCAGCTCCGACTTCCCCGGGGAGCTGTTTTTT. Amino acids: CASSSDFPGELFF.

This chain links TRBV7-2 with TRBJ2-5; perhaps TRBD1 as D (7 bases). V shed 5 bases and J shed 5 bases, with 12 bases lying between them. The germline V gene encodes CDR1 SGHTA and CDR2 FQGNSA. The CDR3 runs 13 residues. As DNA, the CDR3 is TGTGCCAGCAGCCCGACAGGGAGGGAGACCCAGTACTTC. Its translation: CASSPTGRETQYF.

The chain recombines TRBV29-1 with TRBJ2-2, with a weak D call TRBD2 (6 bases). Germline-derived CDR1 and CDR2 are SQVTM and ANQGSEA. The CDR3 has 11 residues. V was pared by 7 bases and J by 3 bases, with 6 bases between. The CDR3 region is CSGGDTGELFF. In DNA form, the CDR3 reads TGCAGCGGGGGGGACACCGGGGAGCTGTTTTTT.

This sequence joins TRBV18 and TRBJ2-3; 8 nucleotides align to TRBD1. Germline V gene lookup returns CDR1 KGHSH and CDR2 LQKENI. With 2 bases clipped from V and 6 bases from J, the junction kept 4 bases outside the gene matches. CDR3 length: 14 residues. The CDR3 bases are TGTGCCAGCTCACCAGACAGGGGAATCGATACGCAGTATTTT. Amino acid sequence: CASSPDRGIDTQYF.